Following are 14 T cell receptor beta chains from one sample sequenced in a study of cytomegalovirus exposure and HLA in healthy donors. TCRdb keeps only in-frame clones here, not all; method: immunoSEQ multiplex PCR. This sample has around 300,000 clones, with approximately 91% found just once. The material sequenced was PBMCs. Source of these receptors: a man aged 25 to 40 in good health and CMV-seronegative.

The chain uses TRBV19 and TRBJ2-3, with D possibly TRBD2 on 7 matching bases. Trimming took 3 bases from V and 2 from J, leaving 9 bases between them. CDR3 length: 14 amino acids. Germline CDR1 LNHDA, CDR2 SQIVND (reference sequence). CDR3 region: CASSMGGPTDTQYF. CDR3 nucleotides: TGTGCCAGTAGTATGGGGGGGCCCACAGATACGCAGTATTTT.

This clone came up once. CDR3 sequence (DNA): TGTGCCAGCAGCTATGGGGACAGATCCTACGAGCAGTACTTC. Amino acid sequence: CASSYGDRSYEQYF. V is TRBV11-2 and J is TRBJ2-7; 7 nucleotides match TRBD1. The germline V gene has CDR1 SGHAT and CDR2 FQNNGV. This CDR3 has 14 amino acids. The J segment lost 1 base and the V segment lost 4 bases, leaving 4 bases of the junction unmatched.

The V call is TRBV7-9, the J call TRBJ2-5, with TRBD2 matching over 12 bases. There are 16 residues in the CDR3. Germline-derived CDR1 and CDR2 are SEHNR and FQNEAQ (reference sequence). J lost 5 bases, V lost 3 bases, and 7 bases had no gene match. CDR3 coding DNA: TGTGCCAGCAGCTTCACTAGCGGGGGGCGCCGGGAGACCCAGTACTTC. This codes for CASSFTSGGRRETQYF.

This chain joins TRBV27 and TRBJ2-3; 11 bases are a match to TRBD2. CDR1 is MNHEY, CDR2 SMNVEV, per germline (reference sequence). V lost 2 bases and J lost 0; bases outside the gene matches: 13. CDR3 length equals 20 residues. The CDR3 nucleotides read TGTGCCAGCAGTTTACGAGCTAGCGGGGGGATCGTAGGTAGCACAGATACGCAGTATTTT. Protein sequence: CASSLRASGGIVGSTDTQYF.

This clone was seen a handful of times. This chain uses TRBV4-1 with TRBJ1-6; no firm D call. Trimming shortened V by 1 base and J by 0 bases, and 7 bases separated the two germline ends. Germline CDR1 and CDR2: MGHRA and YSYEKL. The CDR3 is 16 amino acids. CDR3 amino acids: CASSQVWSSYNSPLHF. CDR3 coding DNA: TGCGCCAGCAGCCAAGTATGGAGCTCCTATAATTCACCCCTCCACTTT.

This clone showed up just once. This chain joins TRBV5-1 and TRBJ2-5, with D possibly TRBD1 on 5 matching bases. Germline V lookup: CDR1 SGHRS, CDR2 YFSETQ. This CDR3 is built from 16 residues. Trimming left V 0 bases short and J 2 bases short, with 14 bases between. This CDR3 is CASSLVGQTAQETQYF. The CDR3 coding sequence is TGCGCCAGCAGCTTGGTTGGCCAGACAGCGCAAGAGACCCAGTACTTC.

This clone showed up just once. V and J are TRBV11-3 and TRBJ2-3; 8 nucleotides agree with TRBD2. V shed 1 base and J 2 bases; nucleotides not matched to a gene: 5. Germline V gives CDR1 SGHNT, CDR2 YENEEA. The CDR3 covers 16 residues. The CDR3 here is CASSLVRGGNTDTQYF. CDR3 sequence (DNA): TGTGCCAGCAGCTTAGTTCGGGGGGGAAACACAGATACGCAGTATTTT.

V is TRBV27 and J is TRBJ1-3, with D uncertain. The CDR3 loop spans 16 amino acids. V was pared by 3 bases and J by 0 bases, with 12 bases between. The germline V gene encodes CDR1 MNHEY and CDR2 SMNVEV (reference sequence). The CDR3 bases are TGTGCCAGCAGTTTGTCCGCAACGAGCTCTGGAAACACCATATATTTT. It specifies CASSLSATSSGNTIYF.

The rearrangement links TRBV4-3 to TRBJ1-4; no firm D call. Deletions cut 2 bases from V and 0 bases from J, with 16 bases between. There are 18 residues in the CDR3. From germline, CDR1 is LGHNA and CDR2 YSLEER. The CDR3 reads CASSQRPAGRATNEKLFF. CDR3 in DNA: TGCGCCAGCAGCCAAAGGCCGGCGGGGAGGGCAACTAATGAAAAACTGTTTTTT.

The V gene is TRBV7-9, the J gene TRBJ2-7; a weak D match, TRBD1 (5 bases). Germline V gene lookup returns CDR1 SEHNR and CDR2 FQNEAQ (reference sequence). The CDR3 is made up of 13 amino acids. V was pared by 1 base and J by 6 bases, with 10 bases between. The CDR3 DNA reads as TGTGCCAGCAGCTTAGTAGGGGTTAGCGAGCAGTACTTC. Translating it yields CASSLVGVSEQYF. Drawing the rest from reference TRBV7-9 and TRBJ2-7, the complete variable domain is DTGVSQNPRHKITKRGQNVTFRCDPISEHNRLYWYRQTLGQGPEFLTYFQNEAQLEKSRLLSDRFSAERPKGSFSTLEIQRTEQGDSAMYLCASSLVGVSEQYFGPGTRLTVT.

The gene calls are TRBV7-9 and TRBJ1-2, with a weak D call TRBD1 (5 bases). The V and J ends lost 5 bases and 7 bases respectively, with 14 bases between them. The CDR3 extends over 13 amino acids. CDR1 is SEHNR, CDR2 FQNEAQ, per germline (reference sequence). CDR3 sequence reads: CASSPMGGRGYTF. DNA of the CDR3: TGTGCCAGCAGCCCGATGGGGGGTCGTGGCTACACCTTC.

The V call is TRBV7-9, the J call TRBJ1-4; TRBD1 aligns across 8 bases. The CDR3 extends over 14 amino acids. CDR1 is SEHNR, CDR2 FQNEAQ, per germline (reference sequence). Trimming removed 3 bases from V and 7 bases from J; junction bases left unmatched: 4. The CDR3: CASSLDRVAEKLFF. The CDR3 nucleotides read TGTGCCAGCAGCTTGGACAGGGTAGCTGAAAAACTGTTTTTT.

For the CDR3, the DNA is TGTGCCACCAGCAGAGGCGGGGGGGCAGCCTACAATGAGCAGTTCTTC. This sequence encodes CATSRGGGAAYNEQFF. The V call is TRBV15, the J call TRBJ2-1, with 9 bases lining up with TRBD2. The germline V gene has CDR1 LNHNV and CDR2 YYDKDF (reference sequence). This CDR3 has 16 amino acids. Germline trimming cut 1 base from V and 2 bases from J; bases unmatched to any gene: 3.

The chain is built from TRBV5-1 and TRBJ2-7; a possible D gene is TRBD1 (5 bases). Between the trimmed V and J ends, which lost 0 bases and 7 bases, there was a span of 11 bases. CDR1 is SGHRS and CDR2 is YFSETQ in the germline V gene. The CDR3 covers 13 residues. The CDR3: CASSLGAQGEQYF. In DNA form, the CDR3 reads TGCGCCAGCAGCTTGGGGGCTCAGGGAGAGCAGTACTTC.